The present T cell receptor (beta chain) was sequenced within a study of T-cell reconstitution after alpha-beta-depleted transplantation in children. Unmatched junction bases numbered 5, after V lost 4 bases and J lost 1 base. The CDR3 loop spans 18 amino acids. Germline V CDR1 and CDR2: MDHEN, SYDVKM. Unique molecular identifiers were used in preparing the TCRbeta library. TCRdb called the PCR reads again in MiXCR, with one record for every CDR3 protein. This table has approximately 170,000 distinct CDR3 sequences, around 10% appearing once. This clonotype showed up many times. Its antigen is as yet unknown. Whole-study findings and limits: It was surviving recipient T cells and thymic progenitors that gave some patients high TCRbeta diversity at day 60. Newly produced T cells mostly provided counts and TCRbeta diversity after one year, as hyperexpanded clones declined. Alpha-beta T cells about two months after transplant reportedly derived from several hundred expanded graft clones.

The chain combines TRBV28 with TRBJ2-2; 14 bases match TRBD2. This receptor was identified in a boy between 2 and 15 years old with acute myeloid leukemia, due to receive a stem cell transplant. The sample consisted of PBMCs, taken before TCRalphabeta/CD19-depleted stem cell transplant. Written as DNA, the CDR3 is TGTGCCAGCAGTTCCTTGACTAGCGGGAGGGAGAACACCGGGGAGCTGTTTTTT. This gives the protein CASSSLTSGRENTGELFF.